Here is one T cell receptor (beta chain) with its context. These data are taken from a study of technical replicates of blood from a few donors. Clones were read by immunoSEQ multiplex PCR, and TCRdb kept only the in-frame ones, dropping some. The data contain some 99,000 clones, about 95% of them singletons. This CDR3 is built from 15 residues. Germline CDR1 is KGHSH and CDR2 is LQKENI. The V gene end was trimmed by 2 bases and the J gene end by 5 bases; junction bases not matched to a gene: 7. The chain has TRBV18 and TRBJ1-2; 8 bases fit TRBD1. This clonotype was sampled from a human donor in good health. The material sequenced was T cells isolated from PBMCs. In nucleotides, the CDR3 is TGTGCCAGCTCACCATTCGGCAGGACAGGGTATGGCTACACCTTC. Its translation: CASSPFGRTGYGYTF.